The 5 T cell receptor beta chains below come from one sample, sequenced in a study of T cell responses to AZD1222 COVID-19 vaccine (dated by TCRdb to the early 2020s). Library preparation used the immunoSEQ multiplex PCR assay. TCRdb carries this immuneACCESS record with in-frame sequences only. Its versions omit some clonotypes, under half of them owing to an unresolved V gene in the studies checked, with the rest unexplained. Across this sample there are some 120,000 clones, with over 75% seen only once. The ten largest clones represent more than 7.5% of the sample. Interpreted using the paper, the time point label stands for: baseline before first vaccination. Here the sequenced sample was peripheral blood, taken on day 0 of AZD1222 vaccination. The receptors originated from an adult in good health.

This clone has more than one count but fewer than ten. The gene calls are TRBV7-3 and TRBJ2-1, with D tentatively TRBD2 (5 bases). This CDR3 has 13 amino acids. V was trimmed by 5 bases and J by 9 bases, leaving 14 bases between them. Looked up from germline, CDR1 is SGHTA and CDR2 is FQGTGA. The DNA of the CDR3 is TGTGCCAGCAGCCGGGAACTCCACAGTGAGCAGTTCTTC. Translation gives CASSRELHSEQFF.

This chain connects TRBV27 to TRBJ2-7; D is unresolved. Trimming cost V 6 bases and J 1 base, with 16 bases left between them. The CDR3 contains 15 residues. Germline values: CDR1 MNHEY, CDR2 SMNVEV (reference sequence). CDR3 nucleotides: TGTGCCAGCAGATCCGACGGTTGGCCTTCCTACGAGCAGTACTTC. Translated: CASRSDGWPSYEQYF.

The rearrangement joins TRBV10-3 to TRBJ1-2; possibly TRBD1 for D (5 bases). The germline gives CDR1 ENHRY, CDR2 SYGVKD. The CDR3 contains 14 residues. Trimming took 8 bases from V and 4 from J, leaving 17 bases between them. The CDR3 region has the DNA TGTGCCATCTCTAGTGGGACCGAACTCTATGGCTACACCTTC. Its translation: CAISSGTELYGYTF.

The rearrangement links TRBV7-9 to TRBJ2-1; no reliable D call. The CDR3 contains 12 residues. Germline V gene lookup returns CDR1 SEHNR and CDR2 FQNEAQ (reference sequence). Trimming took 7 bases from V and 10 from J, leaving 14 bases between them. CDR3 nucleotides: TGTGCCAGCACCCGGATGGATCCCGAGCAGTTCTTC. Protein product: CASTRMDPEQFF.

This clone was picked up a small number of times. CDR3 sequence: CASTKNEGYGYTF. For the CDR3, the DNA is TGTGCCAGCACCAAAAATGAGGGCTATGGCTACACCTTC. The V gene is TRBV7-8, the J gene TRBJ1-2; no clear D gene. In germline, CDR1 is SGHVS, CDR2 FQNEAQ. V was shortened by 7 bases and J by 4 bases, with 13 bases between the two germline ends. This CDR3 contains 13 residues.